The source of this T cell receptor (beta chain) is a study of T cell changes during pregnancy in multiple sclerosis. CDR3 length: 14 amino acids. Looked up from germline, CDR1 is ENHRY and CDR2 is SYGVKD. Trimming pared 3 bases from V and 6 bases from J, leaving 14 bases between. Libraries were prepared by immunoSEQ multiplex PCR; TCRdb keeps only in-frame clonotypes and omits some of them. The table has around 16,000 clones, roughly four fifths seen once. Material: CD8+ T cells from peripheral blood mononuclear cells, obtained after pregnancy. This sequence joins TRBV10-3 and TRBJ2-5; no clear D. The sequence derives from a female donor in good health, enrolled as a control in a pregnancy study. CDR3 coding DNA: TGTGCCATCAGTGATAGTCTCGCTCTCAAGACCCAGTACTTC. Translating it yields CAISDSLALKTQYF.